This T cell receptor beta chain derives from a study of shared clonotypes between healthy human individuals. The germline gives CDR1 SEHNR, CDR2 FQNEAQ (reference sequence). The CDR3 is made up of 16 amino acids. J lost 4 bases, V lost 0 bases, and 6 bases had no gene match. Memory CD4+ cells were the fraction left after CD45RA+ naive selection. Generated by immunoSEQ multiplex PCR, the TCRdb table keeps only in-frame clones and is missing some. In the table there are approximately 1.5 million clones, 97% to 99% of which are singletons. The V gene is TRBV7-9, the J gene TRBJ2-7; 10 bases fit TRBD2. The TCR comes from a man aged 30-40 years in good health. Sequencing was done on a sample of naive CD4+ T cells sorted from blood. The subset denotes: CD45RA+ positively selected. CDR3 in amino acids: CASSLATPSGSYEQYF. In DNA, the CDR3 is TGTGCCAGCAGCTTAGCGACGCCTAGCGGGAGTTACGAGCAGTACTTC.